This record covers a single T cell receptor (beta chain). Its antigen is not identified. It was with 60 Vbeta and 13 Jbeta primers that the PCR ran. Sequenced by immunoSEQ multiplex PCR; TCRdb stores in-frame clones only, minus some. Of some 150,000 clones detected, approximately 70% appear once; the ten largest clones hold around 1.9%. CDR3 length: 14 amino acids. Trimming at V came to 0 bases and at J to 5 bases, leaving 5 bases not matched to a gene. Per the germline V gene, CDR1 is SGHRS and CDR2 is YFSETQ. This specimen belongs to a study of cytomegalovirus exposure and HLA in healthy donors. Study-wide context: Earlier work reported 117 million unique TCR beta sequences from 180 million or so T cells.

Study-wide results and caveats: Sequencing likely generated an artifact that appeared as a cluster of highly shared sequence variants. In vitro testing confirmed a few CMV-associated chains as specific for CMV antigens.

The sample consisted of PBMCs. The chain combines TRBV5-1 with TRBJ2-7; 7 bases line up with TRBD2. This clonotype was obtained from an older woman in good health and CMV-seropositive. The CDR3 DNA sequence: TGCGCCAGCAGCTTGGGGGGGGGTCTGGACGAGCAGTACTTC. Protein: CASSLGGGLDEQYF.